This T cell receptor (beta chain) was recorded in a study of beta chain features in type 1 diabetes. This clone was picked up a small number of times. Antigen unknown. Study-wide results and caveats: Type 1 diabetes patients showed a moderate but significant shortening of TCRB CDR3s in all four CD4+ subsets.

Trimming stripped 4 bases from V and 4 bases from J, with 10 bases between. The CDR3 spans 13 residues. Germline CDR1 and CDR2: MNHNY and SVGAGI (reference sequence). Reverse transcribing all isolated RNA meant expressed TCRB transcripts were sequenced. Measured with immunoSEQ multiplex PCR; TCRdb has only the in-frame clones, and not every one. The profile covers around 710,000 clones, with 9.5% to 15% appearing a single time and more than 0.1% taken by the ten largest. This TCR derives from a man aged 25-40 years with type 1 diabetes. The chain employs TRBV6-6 and TRBJ1-2; D is unresolved. The sample taken for sequencing was naive CD4+ T cells from blood. Here the CDR3 reads CASSSKGGYGYTF. The CDR3 nucleotides are TGTGCCAGCAGTTCCAAGGGAGGCTATGGCTACACCTTC.